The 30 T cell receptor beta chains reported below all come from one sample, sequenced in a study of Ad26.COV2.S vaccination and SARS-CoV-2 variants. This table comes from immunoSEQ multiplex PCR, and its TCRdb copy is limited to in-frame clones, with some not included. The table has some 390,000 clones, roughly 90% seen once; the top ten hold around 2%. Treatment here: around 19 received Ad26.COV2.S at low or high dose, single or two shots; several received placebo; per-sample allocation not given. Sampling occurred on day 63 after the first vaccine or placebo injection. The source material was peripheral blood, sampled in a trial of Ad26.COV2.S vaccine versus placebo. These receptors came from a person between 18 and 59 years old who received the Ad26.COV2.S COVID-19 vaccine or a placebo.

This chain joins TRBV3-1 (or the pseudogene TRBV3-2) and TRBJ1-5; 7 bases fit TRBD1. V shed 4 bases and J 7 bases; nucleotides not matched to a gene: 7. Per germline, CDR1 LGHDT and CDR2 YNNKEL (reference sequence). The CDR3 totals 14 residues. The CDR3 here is CASSRNRGIQPQHF. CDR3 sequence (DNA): TGTGCCAGCAGCCGAAACAGGGGCATCCAGCCCCAGCATTTT.

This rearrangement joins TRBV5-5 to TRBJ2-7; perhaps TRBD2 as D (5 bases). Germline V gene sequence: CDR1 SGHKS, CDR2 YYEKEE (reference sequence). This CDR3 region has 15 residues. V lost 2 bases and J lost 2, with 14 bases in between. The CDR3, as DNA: TGTGCCAGCAGCTTCGCCCTTATCGGGACCTACGAGCAGTACTTC. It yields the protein CASSFALIGTYEQYF.

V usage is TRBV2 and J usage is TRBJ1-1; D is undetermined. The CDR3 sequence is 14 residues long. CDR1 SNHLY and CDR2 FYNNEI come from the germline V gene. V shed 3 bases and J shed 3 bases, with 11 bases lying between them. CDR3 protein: CASSDQAGDTEAFF. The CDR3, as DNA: TGTGCCAGCAGTGATCAGGCTGGGGACACTGAAGCTTTCTTT.

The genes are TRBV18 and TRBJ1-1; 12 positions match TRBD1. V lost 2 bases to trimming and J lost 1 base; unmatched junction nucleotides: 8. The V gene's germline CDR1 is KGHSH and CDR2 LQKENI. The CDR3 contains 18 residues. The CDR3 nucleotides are TGTGCCAGCTCACCAGGGTCGGGACAGGGGGCAGCGAACACTGAAGCTTTCTTT. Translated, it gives CASSPGSGQGAANTEAFF.

CDR3 bases: TGTGCCAGCAGCTTGGGAGGGGTCGGAGAGACCCAGTACTTC. Translating gives CASSLGGVGETQYF. The chain employs TRBV5-6 and TRBJ2-5; D may be TRBD1 or TRBD2 (5 bases each). Trimming took 0 bases from V and 4 from J, leaving 10 bases between them. CDR1 and CDR2 from the germline V gene are SGHDT and YYEEEE. This CDR3 comprises 14 residues.

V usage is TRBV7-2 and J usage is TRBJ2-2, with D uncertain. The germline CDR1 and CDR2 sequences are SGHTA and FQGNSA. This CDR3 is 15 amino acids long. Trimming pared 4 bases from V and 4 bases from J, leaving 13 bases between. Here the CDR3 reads CASSSSVAGTGELFF. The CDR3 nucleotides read TGTGCCAGCAGCTCCTCCGTAGCTGGCACCGGGGAGCTGTTTTTT. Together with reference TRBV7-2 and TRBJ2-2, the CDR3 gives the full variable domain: GAGVSQSPSNKVTEKGKDVELRCDPISGHTALYWYRQSLGQGLEFLIYFQGNSAPDKSGLPSDRFSAERTGGSVSTLTIQRTQQEDSAVYLCASSSSVAGTGELFFGEGSRLTVL.

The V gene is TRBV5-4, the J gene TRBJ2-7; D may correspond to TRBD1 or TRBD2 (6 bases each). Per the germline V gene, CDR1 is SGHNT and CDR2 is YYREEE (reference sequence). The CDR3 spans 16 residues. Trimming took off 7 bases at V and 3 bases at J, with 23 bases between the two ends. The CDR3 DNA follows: TGTGCCAGCCGGGATGGGGGCGGGAATACTTTCTACGAGCAGTACTTC. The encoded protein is CASRDGGGNTFYEQYF.

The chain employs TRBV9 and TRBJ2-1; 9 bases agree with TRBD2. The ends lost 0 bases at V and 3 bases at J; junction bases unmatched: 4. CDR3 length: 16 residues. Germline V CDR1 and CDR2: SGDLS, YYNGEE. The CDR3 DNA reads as TGTGCCAGCAGCGTAGGGCTAGCGGGGATCTACAATGAGCAGTTCTTC. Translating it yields CASSVGLAGIYNEQFF.

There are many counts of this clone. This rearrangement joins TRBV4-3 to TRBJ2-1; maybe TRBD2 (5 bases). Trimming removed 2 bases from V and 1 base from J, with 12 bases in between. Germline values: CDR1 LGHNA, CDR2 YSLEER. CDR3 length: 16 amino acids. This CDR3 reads CASSQTAERSYNEQFF. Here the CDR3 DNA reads TGCGCCAGCAGCCAAACAGCGGAGAGGTCCTACAATGAGCAGTTCTTC.

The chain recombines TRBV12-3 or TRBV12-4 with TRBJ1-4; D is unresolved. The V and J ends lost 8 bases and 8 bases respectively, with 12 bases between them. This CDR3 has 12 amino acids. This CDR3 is CASRGIGEKLFF. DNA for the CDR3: TGTGCCAGCCGCGGGATTGGCGAAAAACTGTTTTTT.

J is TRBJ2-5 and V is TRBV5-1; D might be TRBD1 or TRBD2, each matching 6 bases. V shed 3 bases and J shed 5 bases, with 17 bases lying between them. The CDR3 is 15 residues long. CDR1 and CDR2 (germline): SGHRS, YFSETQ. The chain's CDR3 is CASSSPSRGQETQYF. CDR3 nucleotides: TGCGCCAGCAGCTCCCCTTCTCGGGGGCAGGAGACCCAGTACTTC.

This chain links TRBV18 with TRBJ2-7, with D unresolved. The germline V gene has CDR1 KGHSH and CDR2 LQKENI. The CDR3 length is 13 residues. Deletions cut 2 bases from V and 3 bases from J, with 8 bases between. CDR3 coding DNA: TGTGCCAGCTCACCAAACCCAGACTACGAGCAGTACTTC. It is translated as CASSPNPDYEQYF. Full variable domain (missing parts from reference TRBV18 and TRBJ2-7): NAGVMQNPRHLVRRRGQEARLRCSPMKGHSHVYWYRQLPEEGLKFMVYLQKENIIDESGMPKERFSAEFPKEGPSILRIQQVVRGDSAAYFCASSPNPDYEQYFGPGTRLTVT.

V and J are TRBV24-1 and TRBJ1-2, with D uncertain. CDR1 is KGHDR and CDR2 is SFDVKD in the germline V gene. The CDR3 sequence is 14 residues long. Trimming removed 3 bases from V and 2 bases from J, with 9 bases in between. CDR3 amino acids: CATSDPLRNYGYTF. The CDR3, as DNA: TGTGCCACCAGTGATCCTTTACGGAACTATGGCTACACCTTC.

The DNA for the CDR3 is TGTGCCACCAGTGATTTCTACGGGACCCAGTACTTC. It specifies CATSDFYGTQYF. The J gene is TRBJ2-5, the V gene TRBV24-1; D call uncertain. Trimming removed 1 base at V and 7 bases at J, with 6 bases between. The CDR3 has 12 residues. Germline V gene data show CDR1 as KGHDR and CDR2 as SFDVKD.

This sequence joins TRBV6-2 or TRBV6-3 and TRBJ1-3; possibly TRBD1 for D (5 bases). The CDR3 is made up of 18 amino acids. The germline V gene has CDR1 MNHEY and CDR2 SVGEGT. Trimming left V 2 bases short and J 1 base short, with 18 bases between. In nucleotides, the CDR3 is TGTGCCAGCAGTTACGGGCCCGCGACAGTCTTTTCTGGAAACACCATATATTTT. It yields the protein CASSYGPATVFSGNTIYF.

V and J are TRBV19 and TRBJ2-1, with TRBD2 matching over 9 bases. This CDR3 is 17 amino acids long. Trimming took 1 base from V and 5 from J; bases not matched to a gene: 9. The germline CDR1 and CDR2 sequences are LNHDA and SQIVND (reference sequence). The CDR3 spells CASSIGRGRALDNEQFF. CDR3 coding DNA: TGTGCCAGTAGTATAGGACGCGGGAGGGCTCTCGACAATGAGCAGTTCTTC.

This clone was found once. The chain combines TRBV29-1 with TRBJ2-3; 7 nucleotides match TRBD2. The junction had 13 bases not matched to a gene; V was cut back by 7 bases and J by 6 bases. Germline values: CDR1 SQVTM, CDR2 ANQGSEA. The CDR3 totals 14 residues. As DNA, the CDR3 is TGCAGCGCTTACACCGGGACTAAGACGGATACGCAGTATTTT. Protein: CSAYTGTKTDTQYF.

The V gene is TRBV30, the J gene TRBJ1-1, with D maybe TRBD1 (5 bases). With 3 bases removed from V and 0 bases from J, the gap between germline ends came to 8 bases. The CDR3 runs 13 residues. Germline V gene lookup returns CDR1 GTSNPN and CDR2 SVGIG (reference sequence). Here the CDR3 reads CAWRLTVNTEAFF. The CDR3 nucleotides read TGTGCCTGGAGGTTGACAGTGAACACTGAAGCTTTCTTT.

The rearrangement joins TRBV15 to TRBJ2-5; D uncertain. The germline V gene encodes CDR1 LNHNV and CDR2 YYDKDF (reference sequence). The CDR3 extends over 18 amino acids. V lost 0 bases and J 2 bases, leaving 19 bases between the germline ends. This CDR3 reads CATSRDLRPRSKQETQYF. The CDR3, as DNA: TGTGCCACCAGCAGAGATCTTCGGCCCCGGTCTAAGCAAGAGACCCAGTACTTC.

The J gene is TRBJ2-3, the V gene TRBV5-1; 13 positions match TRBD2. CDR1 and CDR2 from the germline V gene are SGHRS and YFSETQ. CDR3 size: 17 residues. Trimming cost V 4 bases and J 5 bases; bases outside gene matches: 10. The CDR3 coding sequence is TGCGCCAGCAGCGGTCCCGGGACTAGCGGGGCGGTAGATACGCAGTATTTT. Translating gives CASSGPGTSGAVDTQYF.

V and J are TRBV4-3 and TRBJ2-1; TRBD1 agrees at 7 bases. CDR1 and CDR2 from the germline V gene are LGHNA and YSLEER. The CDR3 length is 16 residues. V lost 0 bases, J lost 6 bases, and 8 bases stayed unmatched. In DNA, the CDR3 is TGCGCCAGCAGCCAAGAGGCAAGGGGGCGTAGCAATGAGCAGTTCTTC. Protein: CASSQEARGRSNEQFF.

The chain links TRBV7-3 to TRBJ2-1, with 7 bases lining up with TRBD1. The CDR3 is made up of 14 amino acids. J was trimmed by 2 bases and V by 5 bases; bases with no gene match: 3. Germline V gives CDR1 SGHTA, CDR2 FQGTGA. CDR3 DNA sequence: TGTGCCAGCAGCGCCAGGGGGACCTACAATGAGCAGTTCTTC. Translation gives CASSARGTYNEQFF.

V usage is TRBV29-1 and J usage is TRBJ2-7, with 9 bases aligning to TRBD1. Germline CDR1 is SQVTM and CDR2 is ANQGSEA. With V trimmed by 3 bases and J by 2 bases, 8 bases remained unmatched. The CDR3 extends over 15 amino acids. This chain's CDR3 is CSVEGRTGATYEQYF. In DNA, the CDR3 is TGCAGCGTTGAGGGAAGGACAGGGGCAACCTACGAGCAGTACTTC.

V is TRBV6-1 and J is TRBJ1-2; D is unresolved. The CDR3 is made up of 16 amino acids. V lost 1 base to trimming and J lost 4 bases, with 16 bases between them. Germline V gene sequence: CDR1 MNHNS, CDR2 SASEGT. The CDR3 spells CASSEVVGREVYGYTF. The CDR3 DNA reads TGTGCCAGCAGTGAAGTGGTTGGGAGGGAGGTCTATGGCTACACCTTC.

In DNA, the CDR3 is TGTGCCAGCGGGCGTAGCACAGATACGCAGTATTTT. Translation: CASGRSTDTQYF. The chain links TRBV27 to TRBJ2-3; the D is unclear. The CDR3 covers 12 residues. The ends were cut back, 8 bases at V and 0 bases at J, with 6 bases in the middle. CDR1 and CDR2 (germline): MNHEY, SMNVEV (reference sequence).

This CDR3 is CASSLARNQPQHF. The CDR3 DNA is TGTGCCAGCAGCTTAGCGAGAAATCAGCCCCAGCATTTT. The chain carries TRBV7-8 and TRBJ1-5; no clear D gene. Germline CDR1 SGHVS, CDR2 FQNEAQ. The CDR3 runs to 13 residues. Deletions cut 0 bases from V and 4 bases from J, with 4 bases between.

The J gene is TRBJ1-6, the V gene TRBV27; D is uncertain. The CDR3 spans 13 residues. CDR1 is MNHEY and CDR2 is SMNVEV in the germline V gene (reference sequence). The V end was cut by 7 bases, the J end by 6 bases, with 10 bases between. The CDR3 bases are TGTGCCAGCATGAAACAACTTAATTCACCCCTCCACTTT. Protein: CASMKQLNSPLHF.

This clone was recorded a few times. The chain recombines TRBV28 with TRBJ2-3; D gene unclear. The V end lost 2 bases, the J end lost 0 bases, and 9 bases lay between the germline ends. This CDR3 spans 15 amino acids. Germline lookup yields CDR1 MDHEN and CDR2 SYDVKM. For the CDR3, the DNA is TGTGCCAGCAGTTTAAACGGTGCTAGCACAGATACGCAGTATTTT. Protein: CASSLNGASTDTQYF.

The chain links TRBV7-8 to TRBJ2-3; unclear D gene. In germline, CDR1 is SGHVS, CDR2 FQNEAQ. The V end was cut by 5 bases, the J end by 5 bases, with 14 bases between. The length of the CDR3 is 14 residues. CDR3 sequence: CASSPAPDVDTQYF. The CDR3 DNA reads TGTGCCAGCAGCCCCGCCCCTGATGTAGATACGCAGTATTTT.

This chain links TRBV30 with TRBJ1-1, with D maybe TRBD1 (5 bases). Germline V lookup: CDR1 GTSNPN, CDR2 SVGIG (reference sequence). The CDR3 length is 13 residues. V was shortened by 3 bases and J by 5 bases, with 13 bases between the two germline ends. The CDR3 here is CAWRTPGRTEAFF. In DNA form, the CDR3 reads TGTGCCTGGAGAACCCCAGGGCGAACTGAAGCTTTCTTT.